Below are 27 T cell receptor beta chains sequenced from a single sample in a study of T-cell reconstitution after alpha-beta-depleted transplantation in children (dated by TCRdb to 2016 to 2017). Library method: PCR. Sequencer: Illumina HiSeq 2500. To normalize quantification of the TCRbeta repertoire, the TCR libraries were built with molecular barcoding that relied on unique molecular identifiers. TCRdb handled the public reads itself, with Q25 trimming in fastp and clone calling in MiXCR, and kept productive beta chains. Entries that share a CDR3 protein sequence are merged under the most common genes and DNA. The sample includes hundreds of thousands of distinct CDR3 sequences, with roughly 10% observed a single time. The ten biggest clones cover 4% to 5% of the sample. The material was PBMCs from the stem cell graft donor, obtained from the stem cell graft. The receptor source for this set is a human donor who donated a stem cell graft to a child with acute myeloid leukemia.

This clonotype was picked up many times. This chain joins TRBV4-2 and TRBJ2-7; D is undetermined. The CDR3 consists of 16 residues. CDR1 is LGHNA, CDR2 YNFKEQ, per germline. The V end lost 1 base, the J end lost 2 bases, and 15 bases lay between the germline ends. The CDR3 here is CASSQGSVQPTYEQYF. In DNA, the CDR3 is TGTGCCAGCAGCCAAGGGTCCGTACAACCCACCTACGAGCAGTACTTC.

Only a few counts were recorded for this clonotype. The chain recombines TRBV25-1 with TRBJ1-2, with D uncertain. Per germline, CDR1 MGHDK and CDR2 SYGVNS. The CDR3 contains 15 residues. Deletions cut 2 bases from V and 1 base from J, with 11 bases between. The CDR3 nucleotides read TGTGCCAGCAGTGAACCCGGACTTTTTAACTATGGCTACACCTTC. Encoded protein: CASSEPGLFNYGYTF.

This clonotype appeared many times. This chain connects TRBV27 to TRBJ1-5, with a possible D match to TRBD1 (6 bases). Germline CDR1 reads MNHEY; CDR2 reads SMNVEV (reference sequence). The CDR3 spans 15 residues. V was clipped by 3 bases and J by 5 bases, with 14 bases between them. In nucleotides, the CDR3 is TGTGCCAGCAGTTTCAGGGGCTCTGGGCATCAGCCCCAGCATTTT. The encoded protein is CASSFRGSGHQPQHF.

There are a few counts of this clonotype. This rearrangement joins TRBV9 to TRBJ2-3, with 9 bases lining up with TRBD2. The trim removed 4 bases at V and 4 bases at J, leaving 7 bases unmatched. From germline, CDR1 is SGDLS and CDR2 YYNGEE. CDR3 length equals 15 residues. The DNA of the CDR3 is TGTGCCAGCAGCAACCCGGGACTAGCTGCAGATACGCAGTATTTT. Its protein product is CASSNPGLAADTQYF.

The sample holds many counts of this clonotype. The chain is built from TRBV29-1 and TRBJ2-2; D unclear. The CDR3 has 16 residues. V lost 0 bases to trimming and J lost 0 bases, with 11 bases between them. The germline gives CDR1 SQVTM, CDR2 ANQGSEA. CDR3 DNA sequence: TGCAGCGTTGAAGATAGGCTAAGCTCGAACACCGGGGAGCTGTTTTTT. Amino acids: CSVEDRLSSNTGELFF.

The chain uses TRBV20-1 and TRBJ1-5; 7 nucleotides agree with TRBD1. V lost 6 bases and J lost 2; bases outside the gene matches: 7. From germline, CDR1 is DFQATT and CDR2 SNEGSKA (reference sequence). The length of the CDR3 is 14 residues. CDR3 in DNA: TGCAGTGCGGGAAGCAGGGGGGGCAATCAGCCCCAGCATTTT. Encoded protein: CSAGSRGGNQPQHF.

This clonotype was seen many times. J is TRBJ2-7 and V is TRBV10-3; 7 bases are shared with TRBD1. The CDR3 loop spans 13 amino acids. Trimming cost V 9 bases and J 6 bases; bases outside gene matches: 11. Germline lookup yields CDR1 ENHRY and CDR2 SYGVKD. The DNA of the CDR3 is TGTGCCATTCTCCGGGACAGTCAATCCGAGCAGTACTTC. This gives the protein CAILRDSQSEQYF.

The rearrangement links TRBV5-1 to TRBJ1-4; TRBD1 matches 7 bases. V shed 4 bases and J 0 bases; nucleotides not matched to a gene: 3. Per germline, CDR1 SGHRS and CDR2 YFSETQ. The CDR3 has 15 residues. CDR3 sequence (DNA): TGCGCCAGCAGCCAGGGGGTAGCAACTAATGAAAAACTGTTTTTT. It codes for CASSQGVATNEKLFF.

This clonotype was detected a few times. The rearrangement links TRBV7-9 to TRBJ2-2, with D unclear. Germline V lookup: CDR1 SEHNR, CDR2 FQNEAQ (reference sequence). V lost 11 bases to trimming and J lost 4 bases, with 8 bases between them. The length of the CDR3 is 11 residues. The CDR3: CAAPGTGELFF. The CDR3 DNA reads TGTGCCGCCCCCGGCACCGGGGAGCTGTTTTTT.

The sample holds many counts of this clonotype. The chain couples TRBV27 to TRBJ1-5; the D is unclear. CDR3 length equals 14 residues. Germline loops: CDR1 MNHEY, CDR2 SMNVEV (reference sequence). V lost 3 bases to trimming and J lost 6 bases, with 12 bases between them. CDR3 sequence (DNA): TGTGCCAGCAGTTTTGTGCGGGAGACTCAGCCCCAGCATTTT. It is translated as CASSFVRETQPQHF.

This clonotype was seen at least ten times. The CDR3 region is CSAGRDSDNIQYF. DNA of the CDR3: TGCAGTGCTGGACGGGACAGCGATAACATTCAGTACTTC. The V and J genes are TRBV20-1 and TRBJ2-4; TRBD1 matches at 7 bases. The V gene end was trimmed by 5 bases and the J gene end by 7 bases; junction bases not matched to a gene: 8. The germline V gene encodes CDR1 DFQATT and CDR2 SNEGSKA (reference sequence). The CDR3 has 13 residues.

About this clonotype itself: A single base separates this from a much larger clone, so it may be a read error. CDR3 region: CCARDLAGLAGTGELFF. CDR3 nucleotides: TGCTGTGCTAGAGATCTTGCGGGACTAGCGGGCACCGGGGAGCTGTTTTTT. The rearrangement joins TRBV20-1 to TRBJ2-2; 12 bases map to TRBD2. CDR1 is DFQATT, CDR2 SNEGSKA, per germline (reference sequence). The CDR3 is made up of 17 amino acids.

This chain connects TRBV5-6 to TRBJ1-2; weak D call: TRBD1 (6 bases). From germline, CDR1 is SGHDT and CDR2 YYEEEE. The CDR3 is made up of 13 amino acids. Between the trimmed V and J ends, which lost 4 bases and 8 bases, there was a span of 15 bases. The CDR3 bases are TGTGCCAGCAGCCTCGCGAGGGGGGAAGGCTACACCTTC. Its translation: CASSLARGEGYTF. Using reference TRBV5-6 and TRBJ1-2 for the parts outside the CDR3, the full variable domain is DAGVTQSPTHLIKTRGQQVTLRCSPKSGHDTVSWYQQALGQGPQFIFQYYEEEERQRGNFPDRFSGHQFPNYSSELNVNALLLGDSALYLCASSLARGEGYTFGSGTRLTVV.

CDR3 amino acids: CASSPPTGGWTQYF. CDR3 bases: TGTGCCAGCAGTCCTCCGACAGGGGGATGGACCCAGTACTTC. The chain is built from TRBV12-3 or TRBV12-4 and TRBJ2-5, with 9 nucleotides matching TRBD1. The CDR3 consists of 14 residues. V lost 5 bases to trimming and J lost 7 bases; unmatched junction nucleotides: 8.

The table lists this clonotype with many counts. The V call is TRBV5-1, the J call TRBJ2-7; D may match TRBD1 or TRBD2 (6 bases each). Trimming took off 4 bases at V and 0 bases at J, with 14 bases between the two ends. This CDR3 comprises 15 residues. Germline assignment: CDR1 SGHRS and CDR2 YFSETQ. The CDR3 spells CASSVDWGASYEQYF. CDR3 nucleotide sequence: TGCGCCAGCAGCGTCGATTGGGGGGCCTCCTACGAGCAGTACTTC.

This clonotype came up many times. The chain employs TRBV7-2 and TRBJ2-7; no definite D call. The CDR3 totals 16 residues. Trimming removed 4 bases from V and 5 bases from J, with 21 bases in between. CDR1 and CDR2 from the germline V gene are SGHTA and FQGNSA. CDR3 nucleotide sequence: TGTGCCAGCAGCTCCCCCGCAGGACCGAAAGGGAACGAGCAGTACTTC. Its protein product is CASSSPAGPKGNEQYF.

The V call is TRBV4-1, the J call TRBJ1-5; no clear D. Trimming took off 1 base at V and 4 bases at J, with 8 bases between the two ends. Germline CDR1 is MGHRA and CDR2 is YSYEKL. The CDR3 is 14 residues long. DNA of the CDR3: TGCGCCAGCAGCCAAGTGGTATATAATCAGCCCCAGCATTTT. It translates to CASSQVVYNQPQHF.

The V and J genes are TRBV2 and TRBJ1-3; TRBD1 matches 10 bases. CDR1 and CDR2 from the germline V gene are SNHLY and FYNNEI. The junction had 15 bases not matched to a gene; V was cut back by 10 bases and J by 0 bases. The CDR3 is made up of 18 amino acids. In nucleotides, the CDR3 is TGTGCCATCTGCCGGGACAGGGGAGGACCCAGCTCTGGAAACACCATATATTTT. Translating it yields CAICRDRGGPSSGNTIYF.

This clonotype was observed many times. V usage is TRBV10-3 and J usage is TRBJ2-7; 12 bases are shared with TRBD1. Germline V gene data show CDR1 as ENHRY and CDR2 as SYGVKD. The CDR3 contains 14 residues. After removal of 10 bases from V and 6 bases from J, the junction contained 10 bases not matched to a gene. The CDR3 DNA sequence: TGTGCCACCGGGACAGGGGGCTTGGTGGGCGAGCAGTACTTC. Its protein is CATGTGGLVGEQYF.

This clonotype was observed many times. V is TRBV20-1 and J is TRBJ2-2; the D is unclear. This CDR3 region has 13 residues. The ends were cut back, 2 bases at V and 0 bases at J, with 4 bases in the middle. The V gene's germline CDR1 is DFQATT and CDR2 SNEGSKA (reference sequence). Written as DNA, the CDR3 is TGCAGTGCTAGATCCGCGAACACCGGGGAGCTGTTTTTT. This sequence encodes CSARSANTGELFF.

The sample holds many counts of this clonotype. The CDR3 DNA follows: TGCAGTGCTAGAGGTCACAGCGTGGGGGAGCAGTACTTC. Translation: CSARGHSVGEQYF. J is TRBJ2-7 and V is TRBV20-1; D is unresolved. The germline V and J ends were trimmed by 1 base and 7 bases, with 14 bases remaining between them. The length of the CDR3 is 13 residues. Germline V gene lookup returns CDR1 DFQATT and CDR2 SNEGSKA (reference sequence).

The chain links TRBV15 to TRBJ2-6; possible D gene TRBD2, 6 bases. Germline assignment: CDR1 LNHNV and CDR2 YYDKDF (reference sequence). V was pared by 3 bases and J by 2 bases, with 11 bases between. This CDR3 is built from 16 residues. CDR3 region: CATSSPGRPGANVLTF. As DNA, the CDR3 is TGTGCCACCAGCAGCCCCGGGAGACCTGGGGCCAACGTCCTGACTTTC.

This clonotype appeared many times. CDR3 DNA: TGCAGTGCTAGTGTTTCGGGTCTGCACGAGCAGTACTTC. Translated, it gives CSASVSGLHEQYF. J is TRBJ2-7 and V is TRBV20-1; D uncertain. This CDR3 contains 13 residues. From germline, CDR1 is DFQATT and CDR2 SNEGSKA (reference sequence). V lost 3 bases and J 5 bases, leaving 14 bases between the germline ends.

This clonotype was counted between two and nine times. The CDR3 here is CASSRGALGNQPQHF. In DNA form, the CDR3 reads TGTGCCAGCAGTCGCGGGGCATTGGGCAATCAGCCCCAGCATTTT. This chain joins TRBV28 and TRBJ1-5; possibly TRBD1 for D (5 bases). The length of the CDR3 is 15 residues. The germline gives CDR1 MDHEN, CDR2 SYDVKM. V was pared by 5 bases and J by 2 bases, with 13 bases between. The complete variable domain, with remaining parts taken from reference TRBV28 and TRBJ1-5, reads DVKVTQSSRYLVKRTGEKVFLECVQDMDHENMFWYRQDPGLGLRLIYFSYDVKMKEKGDIPEGYSVSREKKERFSLILESASTNQTSMYLCASSRGALGNQPQHFGDGTRLSIL.

This clonotype has at least ten counts. This chain connects TRBV21-1 to TRBJ2-3; the table calls TRBD2, which could not be checked here. TRBV21-1 represents a pseudogene. The CDR3 covers 17 residues. Here the CDR3 reads CASSKTATRLLTDTQYF. CDR3 DNA: TGTGCCAGCAGCAAAACGGCCACTAGGTTACTTACAGATACGCAGTATTTT.

This clonotype was observed at least ten times. The chain combines TRBV29-1 with TRBJ2-2; 9 bases fit TRBD1. The CDR3 has 15 residues. V trimming: 4 bases; J trimming: 2 bases; junction bases outside the gene matches: 5. The germline gives CDR1 SQVTM, CDR2 ANQGSEA. CDR3 DNA: TGCAGCGTTGTGGGGGGACAGGGCAACACCGGGGAGCTGTTTTTT. This translates into CSVVGGQGNTGELFF.

This clonotype was seen ten or more times. The V gene is TRBV7-6, the J gene TRBJ1-1; D ambiguous. V shed 1 base and J shed 6 bases, with 18 bases lying between them. In germline, CDR1 is SGHVS, CDR2 FNYEAQ. The length of the CDR3 is 16 residues. CDR3 amino acids: CASSLGTYDSGAEAFF. DNA for the CDR3: TGTGCCAGCAGCTTAGGGACCTACGACTCTGGGGCTGAAGCTTTCTTT.